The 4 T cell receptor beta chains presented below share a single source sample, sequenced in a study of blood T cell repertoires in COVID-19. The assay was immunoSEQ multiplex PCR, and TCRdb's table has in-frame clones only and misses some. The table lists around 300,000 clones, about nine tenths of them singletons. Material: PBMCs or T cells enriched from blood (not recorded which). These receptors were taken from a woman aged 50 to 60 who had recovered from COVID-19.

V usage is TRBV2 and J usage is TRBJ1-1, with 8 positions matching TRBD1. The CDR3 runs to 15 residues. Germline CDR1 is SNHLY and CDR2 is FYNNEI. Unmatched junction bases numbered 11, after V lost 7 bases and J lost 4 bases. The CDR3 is CASTQNGQGRTEAFF. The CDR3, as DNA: TGTGCCAGCACACAAAACGGACAGGGCCGCACTGAAGCTTTCTTT.

The CDR3 is CASSLRTANSGNTIYF. The CDR3, as DNA: TGTGCCAGCAGCCTCAGGACAGCCAACTCTGGAAACACCATATATTTT. The chain employs TRBV5-4 and TRBJ1-3, with D perhaps matching TRBD1 (6 bases). Trimming removed 4 bases at V and 0 bases at J, with 14 bases between. CDR3 size: 16 residues. The germline V gene has CDR1 SGHNT and CDR2 YYREEE (reference sequence).

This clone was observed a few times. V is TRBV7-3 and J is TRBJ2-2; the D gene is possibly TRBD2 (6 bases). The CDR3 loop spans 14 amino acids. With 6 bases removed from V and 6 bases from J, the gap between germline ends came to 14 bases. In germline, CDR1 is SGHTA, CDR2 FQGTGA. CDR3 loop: CASSTGLYSGELFF. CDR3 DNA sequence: TGTGCCAGCAGTACGGGACTGTATTCCGGGGAGCTGTTTTTT. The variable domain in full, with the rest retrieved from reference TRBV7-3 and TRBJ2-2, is GAGVSQTPSNKVTEKGKYVELRCDPISGHTALYWYRQSLGQGPEFLIYFQGTGAADDSGLPNDRFFAVRPEGSVSTLKIQRTERGDSAVYLCASSTGLYSGELFFGEGSRLTVL.

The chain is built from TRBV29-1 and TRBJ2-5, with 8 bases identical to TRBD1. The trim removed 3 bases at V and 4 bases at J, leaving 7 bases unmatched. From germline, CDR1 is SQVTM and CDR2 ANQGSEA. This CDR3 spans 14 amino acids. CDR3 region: CSVDFQGARETQYF. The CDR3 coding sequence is TGCAGCGTTGATTTCCAGGGGGCTCGAGAGACCCAGTACTTC. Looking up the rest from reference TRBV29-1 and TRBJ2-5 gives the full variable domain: SAVISQKPSRDICQRGTSLTIQCQVDSQVTMMFWYRQQPGQSLTLIATANQGSEATYESGFVIDKFPISRPNLTFSTLTVSNMSPEDSSIYLCSVDFQGARETQYFGPGTRLLVL.